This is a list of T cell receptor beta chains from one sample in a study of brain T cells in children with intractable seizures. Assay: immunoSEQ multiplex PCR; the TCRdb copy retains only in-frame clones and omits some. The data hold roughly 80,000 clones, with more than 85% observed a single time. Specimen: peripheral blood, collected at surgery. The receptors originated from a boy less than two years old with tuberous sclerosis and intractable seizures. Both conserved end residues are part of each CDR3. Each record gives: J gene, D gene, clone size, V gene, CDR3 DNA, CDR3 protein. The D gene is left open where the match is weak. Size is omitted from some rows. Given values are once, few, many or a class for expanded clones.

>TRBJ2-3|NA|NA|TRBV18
TGTGCCAGCTCACCAATGCCCGACGGACACACAGATACGCAGTATTTT
CASSPMPDGHTDTQYF
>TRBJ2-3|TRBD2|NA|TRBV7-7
TGTGCTAGCAGCCCGGGACTAGCGGGGGATACGCAGTATTTT
CASSPGLAGDTQYF
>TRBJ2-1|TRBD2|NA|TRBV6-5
TGTGCCAGCAGTTACCATTCGGGGGGAACCTACAATGAGCAGTTCTTC
CASSYHSGGTYNEQFF
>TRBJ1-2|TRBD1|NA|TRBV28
TGTGCCAGCAGGCAGGACAGGGTGGGATATGGCTACACCTTC
CASRQDRVGYGYTF
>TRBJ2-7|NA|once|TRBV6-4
TGTGCCAGCAGTGAACACGGAGGGGTAAGGTACGAGCAGTACTTC
CASSEHGGVRYEQYF
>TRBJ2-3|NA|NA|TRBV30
TGTGCCGGCTGCACCCAGGGGACGGGGGATATAGATACGCAGTATTTT
CAGCTQGTGDIDTQYF
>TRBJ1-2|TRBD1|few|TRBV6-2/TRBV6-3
TGTGCCAGCAGTTATAGACAGGGAAACTATGGCTACACCTTC
CASSYRQGNYGYTF
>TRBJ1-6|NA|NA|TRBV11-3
TGTGCCAGCAGCTTCAGGGACTCACCCCTCCACTTT
CASSFRDSPLHF
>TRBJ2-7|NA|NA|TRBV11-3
TGTGCCAGTTCTTCACCTACGAAGCCCTACGAGCAGTACTTC
CASSSPTKPYEQYF
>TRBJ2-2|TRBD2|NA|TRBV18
TGTGCCAGCTCACCACCGGGACTAGTGATTGAGTTCACCGGGGAGCTGTTTTTT
CASSPPGLVIEFTGELFF
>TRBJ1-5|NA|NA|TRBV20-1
TGCAGTGCTAGTAACAGGCCAAATCAGCCCCAGCATTTT
CSASNRPNQPQHF
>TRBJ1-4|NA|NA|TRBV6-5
TGTGCCAGCAGCCTAGGGGGACAAGAAAAACTGTTTTTT
CASSLGGQEKLFF
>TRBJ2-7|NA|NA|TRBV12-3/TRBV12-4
TGTGCCAGCAGTCCGACAACTATAGAGCAGTACTTC
CASSPTTIEQYF
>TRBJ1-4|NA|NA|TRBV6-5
TGTGCCAGCAGGACCGACAGCCGGTCGACTGAAAAACTGTTTTTT
CASRTDSRSTEKLFF
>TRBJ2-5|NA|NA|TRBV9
TGTGCCAGCAGCGAGGGAGGAAAAGAGACCCAGTACTTC
CASSEGGKETQYF
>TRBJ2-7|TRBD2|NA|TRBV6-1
TGTGCCAGCAGTGAAGCGTCGGGGGGACTAGCGGGATACGAGCAGTACTTC
CASSEASGGLAGYEQYF
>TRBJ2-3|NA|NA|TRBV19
TGTGCCAGTAGTAATGCGGTCACAGATACGCAGTATTTT
CASSNAVTDTQYF
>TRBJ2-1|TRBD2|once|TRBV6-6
TGTGCCGCGCGGGAGCGGGGGTACAATGAGCAGTTCTTC
CAARERGYNEQFF
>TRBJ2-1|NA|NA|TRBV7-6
TGTGCCAGCTTGGGGCTCAACAATGAGCAGTTCTTC
CASLGLNNEQFF
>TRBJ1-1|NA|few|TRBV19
TGTGCCAGTAGAGCTCTTATGAACACTGAAGCTTTCTTT
CASRALMNTEAFF
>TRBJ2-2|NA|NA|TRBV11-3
TGTGCCAGCAGCTTAGAAGGCACTACCGGGGAGCTGTTTTTT
CASSLEGTTGELFF
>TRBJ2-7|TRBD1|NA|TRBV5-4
TGTGCCAGCAGCGACAGGGGGTTTCTGTCCTACGAGCAGTACTTC
CASSDRGFLSYEQYF
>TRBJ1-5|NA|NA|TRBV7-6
TGTGCCAGCAGCTTAGCACAGGGTGGACAGCCCCAGCATTTT
CASSLAQGGQPQHF
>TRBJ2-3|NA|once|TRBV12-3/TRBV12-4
TGTGCCAGCAGTTTAGGGGCCCGCGGGTCGTGGCTGTTT
CASSLGARGSWLF
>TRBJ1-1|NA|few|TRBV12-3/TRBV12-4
TGTGCCAGCAGTTTAGTTGGGAACACTGAAGCTTTCTTT
CASSLVGNTEAFF
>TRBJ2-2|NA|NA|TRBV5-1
TGCGCCAGCAGCTTCCAGGGGACCGGGGAGCTGTTTTTT
CASSFQGTGELFF
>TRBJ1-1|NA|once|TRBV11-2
TGTGCCAGCAGCATGCAGGGAAGTATTAACACTGAAGCTTTCTTT
CASSMQGSINTEAFF
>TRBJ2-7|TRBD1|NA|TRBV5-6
TGTGCCAGCACCTTTCGGGACAGGGGGATGTACGAGCAGTACTTC
CASTFRDRGMYEQYF
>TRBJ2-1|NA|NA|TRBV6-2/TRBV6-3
TGTGCCAGCAGTTACCCGGGCCCCCGCGATGAGCAGTTCTTC
CASSYPGPRDEQFF
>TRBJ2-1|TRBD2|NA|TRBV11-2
TGTGCCAGCAGCTTAGGAGCGGGGGGGAACAATGAGCAGTTCTTC
CASSLGAGGNNEQFF
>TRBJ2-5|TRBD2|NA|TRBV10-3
TGTGCCATCAGTGAGCCCAGGGCGGGAGGGGTTGGAGAGACCCAGTACTTC
CAISEPRAGGVGETQYF
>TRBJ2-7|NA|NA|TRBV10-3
TGTGCCGCGCAGGGAGCTGCCTACGAGCAGTACTTC
CAAQGAAYEQYF
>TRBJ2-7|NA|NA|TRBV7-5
TGTGCCAGAAGCCCCCCACAGGGTGGAAAATACGAGCAGTACTTC
CARSPPQGGKYEQYF
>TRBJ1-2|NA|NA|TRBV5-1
TGCGCCAGCAGCTTCCTACCGACATTTATAAACTATGGCTACACCTTC
CASSFLPTFINYGYTF
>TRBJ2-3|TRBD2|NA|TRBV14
TGTGCCAGCAGCCAGGAAAAGCGGGAGTTGGTAGATACGCAGTATTTT
CASSQEKRELVDTQYF
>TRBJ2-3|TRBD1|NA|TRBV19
TGTGCCAGTAAACAGGGGGTGGGGACAGATACGCAGTATTTT
CASKQGVGTDTQYF
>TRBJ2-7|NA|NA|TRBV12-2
TGTGCAAGTCGCCCATGCCGGGCGGTGTTTAAATCCGAGCAGTACTTC
CASRPCRAVFKSEQYF
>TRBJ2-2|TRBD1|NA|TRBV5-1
TGCGCCAGCGGGACAGGCGGCCTTACCGGGGAGCTGTTTTTT
CASGTGGLTGELFF
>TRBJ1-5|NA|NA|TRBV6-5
TGTGCCAGCAGTCGTCAAGCTGGCAATCAGCCCCAGCATTTT
CASSRQAGNQPQHF
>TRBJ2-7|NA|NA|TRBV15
TGTGCCACCAGCAGAGAAAGGAGCGGGTCCTACGAGCAGTACTTC
CATSRERSGSYEQYF
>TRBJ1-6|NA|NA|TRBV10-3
TGTGCCATCTGGGTTAAGGGAACGACCTCCTATAATTCACCCCTCCACTTT
CAIWVKGTTSYNSPLHF
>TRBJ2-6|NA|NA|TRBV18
TGTGCCAGCTCACCAACGATTATCCCTGGGGCCAACGTCCTGACTTTC
CASSPTIIPGANVLTF
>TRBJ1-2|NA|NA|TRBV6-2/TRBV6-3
TGTGCCAGCAGTTACAAGAGCGGGTCAAATTTCCGGGGCTACACCTTC
CASSYKSGSNFRGYTF
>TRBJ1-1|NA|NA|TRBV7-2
TGTGCCAGCAGAAAAAGGCCGGGTCCGCCTGAAGCTTTCTTT
CASRKRPGPPEAFF
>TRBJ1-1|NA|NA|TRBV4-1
TGCGCCAGCAGCCAAGATTTAGTGGTAGCTTTCTTT
CASSQDLVVAFF
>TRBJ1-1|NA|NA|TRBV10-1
TGCGCCAGCAGTGAAGAAAAGGGTAGGAGCACTGAAGCTTTCTTT
CASSEEKGRSTEAFF
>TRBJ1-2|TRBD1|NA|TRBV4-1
TGCGCCAGCAGCCCAGGAACCGGGACAGCCTATGGCTACACCTTC
CASSPGTGTAYGYTF
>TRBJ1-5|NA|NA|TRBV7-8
TGTGCCAGCAGCTTTTCCCTGGGACTTTCCCATCAGCCCCAGCATTTT
CASSFSLGLSHQPQHF
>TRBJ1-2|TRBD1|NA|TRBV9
TGTGCCAGCAGCGTCGGGACAGGGGACCCTAGGGGCTACACCTTC
CASSVGTGDPRGYTF
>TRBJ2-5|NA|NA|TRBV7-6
TGTGCCAGCAGCCTTCAGGGGGAGACCCAGTACTTC
CASSLQGETQYF
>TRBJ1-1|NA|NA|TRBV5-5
TGTGCCAGCAGCTTATTCGAGAACACTGAAGCTTTCTTT
CASSLFENTEAFF
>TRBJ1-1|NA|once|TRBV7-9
TGTGCCAGCAGCTTAGCGAAGCTGAGGAACATGAACACTGAAGCTTTCTTT
CASSLAKLRNMNTEAFF
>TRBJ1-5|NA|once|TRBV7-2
TGTGCCAGCAGCCCGCGCCGGACGGGAAAGGATCAGCCCCAGCATTTT
CASSPRRTGKDQPQHF
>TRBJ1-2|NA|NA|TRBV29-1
TGCAGCGCCGGACCTAGTTTCGGCAACTATGGCTACACCTTC
CSAGPSFGNYGYTF